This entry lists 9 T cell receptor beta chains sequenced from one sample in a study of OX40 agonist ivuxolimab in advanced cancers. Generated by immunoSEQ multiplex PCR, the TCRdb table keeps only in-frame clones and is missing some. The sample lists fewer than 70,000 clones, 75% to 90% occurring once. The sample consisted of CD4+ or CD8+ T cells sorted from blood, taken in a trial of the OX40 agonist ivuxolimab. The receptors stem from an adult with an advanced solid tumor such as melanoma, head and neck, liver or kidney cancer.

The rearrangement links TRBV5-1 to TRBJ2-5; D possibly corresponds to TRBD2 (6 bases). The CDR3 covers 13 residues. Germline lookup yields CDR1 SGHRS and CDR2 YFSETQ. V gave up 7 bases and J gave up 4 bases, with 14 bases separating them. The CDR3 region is CASSGTLRETQYF. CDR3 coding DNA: TGCGCCAGCTCCGGGACTTTGAGAGAGACCCAGTACTTC.

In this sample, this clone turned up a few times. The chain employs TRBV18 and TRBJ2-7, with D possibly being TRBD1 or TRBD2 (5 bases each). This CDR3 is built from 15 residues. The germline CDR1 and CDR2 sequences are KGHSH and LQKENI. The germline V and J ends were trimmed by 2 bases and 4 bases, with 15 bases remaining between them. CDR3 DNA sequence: TGTGCCAGCTCACCAAGGGGACGGGAACTGTACGAGCAGTACTTC. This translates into CASSPRGRELYEQYF.

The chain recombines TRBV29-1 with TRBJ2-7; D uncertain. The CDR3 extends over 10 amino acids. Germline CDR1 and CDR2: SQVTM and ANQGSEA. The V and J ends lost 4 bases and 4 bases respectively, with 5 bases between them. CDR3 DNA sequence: TGCAGCGTTGCCACTTACGAGCAGTACTTC. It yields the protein CSVATYEQYF.

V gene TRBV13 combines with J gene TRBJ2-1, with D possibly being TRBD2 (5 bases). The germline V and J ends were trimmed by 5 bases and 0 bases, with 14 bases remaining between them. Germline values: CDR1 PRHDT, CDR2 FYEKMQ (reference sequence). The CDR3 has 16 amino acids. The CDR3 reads CASSPEGLLSYNEQFF. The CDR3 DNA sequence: TGTGCCAGCAGCCCAGAAGGACTCCTCTCCTACAATGAGCAGTTCTTC.

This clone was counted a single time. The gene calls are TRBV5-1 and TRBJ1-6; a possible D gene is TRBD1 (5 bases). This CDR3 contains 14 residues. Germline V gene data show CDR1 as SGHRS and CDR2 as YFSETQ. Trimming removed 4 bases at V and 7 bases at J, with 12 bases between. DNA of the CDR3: TGCGCCAGCAGCCCCGGCCGGGGGAATTCACCCCTCCACTTT. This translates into CASSPGRGNSPLHF. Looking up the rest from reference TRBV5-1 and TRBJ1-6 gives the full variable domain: KAGVTQTPRYLIKTRGQQVTLSCSPISGHRSVSWYQQTPGQGLQFLFEYFSETQRNKGNFPGRFSGRQFSNSRSEMNVSTLELGDSALYLCASSPGRGNSPLHFGNGTRLTVT.

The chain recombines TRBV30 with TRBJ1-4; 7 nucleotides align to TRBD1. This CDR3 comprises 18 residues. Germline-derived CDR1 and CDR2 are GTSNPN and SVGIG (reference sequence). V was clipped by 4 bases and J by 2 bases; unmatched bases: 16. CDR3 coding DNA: TGTGCCTGGAATTACGACAGGGAAATTTTATCGACTAATGAAAAACTGTTTTTT. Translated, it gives CAWNYDREILSTNEKLFF. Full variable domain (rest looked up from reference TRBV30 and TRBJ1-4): SQTIHQWPATLVQPVGSPLSLECTVEGTSNPNLYWYRQAAGRGLQLLFYSVGIGQISSEVPQNLSASRPQDRQFILSSKKLLLSDSGFYLCAWNYDREILSTNEKLFFGSGTQLSVL.

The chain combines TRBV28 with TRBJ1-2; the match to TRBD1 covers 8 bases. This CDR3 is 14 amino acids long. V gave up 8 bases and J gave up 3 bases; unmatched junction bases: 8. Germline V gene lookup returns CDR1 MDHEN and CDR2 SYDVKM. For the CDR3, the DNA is TGTGCCAGCGCCTCAGGGGGCTATGACTATGGCTACACCTTC. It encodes CASASGGYDYGYTF.

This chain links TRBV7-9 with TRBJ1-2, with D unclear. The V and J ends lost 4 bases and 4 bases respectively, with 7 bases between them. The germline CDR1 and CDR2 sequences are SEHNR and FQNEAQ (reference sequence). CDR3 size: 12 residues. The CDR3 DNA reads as TGTGCCAGCAGCTCAGAGTTCTATGGCTACACCTTC. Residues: CASSSEFYGYTF.

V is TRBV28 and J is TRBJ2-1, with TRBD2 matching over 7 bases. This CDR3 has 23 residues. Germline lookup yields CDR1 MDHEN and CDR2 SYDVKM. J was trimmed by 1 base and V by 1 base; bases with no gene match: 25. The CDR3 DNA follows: TGTGCCAGCAGTTTATCTGGGATAACGAACGTTCGGGGTAGCGGGTATTCCTACAATGAGCAGTTCTTC. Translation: CASSLSGITNVRGSGYSYNEQFF.